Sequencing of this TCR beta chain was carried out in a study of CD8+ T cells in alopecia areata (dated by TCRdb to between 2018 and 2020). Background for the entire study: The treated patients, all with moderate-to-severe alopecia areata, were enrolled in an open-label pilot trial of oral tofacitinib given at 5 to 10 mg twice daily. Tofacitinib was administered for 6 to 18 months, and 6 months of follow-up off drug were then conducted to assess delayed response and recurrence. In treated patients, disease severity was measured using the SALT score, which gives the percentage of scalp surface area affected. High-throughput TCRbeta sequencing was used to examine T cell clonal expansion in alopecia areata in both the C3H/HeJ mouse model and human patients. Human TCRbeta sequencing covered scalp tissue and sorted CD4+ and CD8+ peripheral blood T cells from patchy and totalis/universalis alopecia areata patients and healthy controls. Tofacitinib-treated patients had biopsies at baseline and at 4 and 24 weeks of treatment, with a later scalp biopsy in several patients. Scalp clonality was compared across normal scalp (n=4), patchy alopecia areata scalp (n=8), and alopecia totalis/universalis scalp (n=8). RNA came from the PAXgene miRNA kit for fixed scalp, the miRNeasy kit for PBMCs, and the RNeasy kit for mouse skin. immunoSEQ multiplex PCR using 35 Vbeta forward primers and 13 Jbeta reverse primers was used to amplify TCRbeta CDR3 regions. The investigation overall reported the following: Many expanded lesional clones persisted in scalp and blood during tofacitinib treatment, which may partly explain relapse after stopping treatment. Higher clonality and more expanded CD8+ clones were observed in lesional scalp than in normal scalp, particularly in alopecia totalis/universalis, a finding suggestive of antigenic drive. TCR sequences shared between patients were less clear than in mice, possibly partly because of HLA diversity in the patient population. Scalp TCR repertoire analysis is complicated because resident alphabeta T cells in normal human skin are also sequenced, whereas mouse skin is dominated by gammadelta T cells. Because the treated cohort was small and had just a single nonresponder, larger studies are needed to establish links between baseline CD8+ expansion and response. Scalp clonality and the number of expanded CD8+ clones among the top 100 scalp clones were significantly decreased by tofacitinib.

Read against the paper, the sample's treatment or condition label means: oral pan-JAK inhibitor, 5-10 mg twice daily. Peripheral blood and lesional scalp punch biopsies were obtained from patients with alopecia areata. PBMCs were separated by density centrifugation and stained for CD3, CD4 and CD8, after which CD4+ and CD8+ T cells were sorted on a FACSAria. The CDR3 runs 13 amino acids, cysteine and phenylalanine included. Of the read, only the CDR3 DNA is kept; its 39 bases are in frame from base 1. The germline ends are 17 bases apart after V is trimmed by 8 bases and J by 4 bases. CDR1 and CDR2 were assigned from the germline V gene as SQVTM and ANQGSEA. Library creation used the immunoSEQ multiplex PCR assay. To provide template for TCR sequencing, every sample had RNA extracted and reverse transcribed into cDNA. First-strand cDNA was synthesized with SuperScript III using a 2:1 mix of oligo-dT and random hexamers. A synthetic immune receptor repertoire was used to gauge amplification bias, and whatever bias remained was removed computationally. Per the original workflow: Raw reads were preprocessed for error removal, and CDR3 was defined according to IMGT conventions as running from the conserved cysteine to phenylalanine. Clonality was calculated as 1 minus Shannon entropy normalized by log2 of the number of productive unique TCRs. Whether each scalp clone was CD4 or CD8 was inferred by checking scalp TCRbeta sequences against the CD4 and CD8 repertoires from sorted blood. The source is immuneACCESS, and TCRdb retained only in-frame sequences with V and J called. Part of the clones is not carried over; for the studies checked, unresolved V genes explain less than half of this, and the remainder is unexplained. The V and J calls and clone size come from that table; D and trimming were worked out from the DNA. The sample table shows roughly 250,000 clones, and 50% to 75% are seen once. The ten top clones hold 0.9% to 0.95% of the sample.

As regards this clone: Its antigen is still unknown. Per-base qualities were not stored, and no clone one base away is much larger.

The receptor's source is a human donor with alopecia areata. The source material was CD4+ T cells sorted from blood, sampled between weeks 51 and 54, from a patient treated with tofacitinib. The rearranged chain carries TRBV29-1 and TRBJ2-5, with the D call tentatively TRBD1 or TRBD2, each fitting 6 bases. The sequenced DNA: TGCAGCCTCAAGCAAGGGGGAGGAGAGACCCAGTACTTC. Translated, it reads CSLKQGGGETQYF.